This T cell receptor beta chain comes out of a study of tumor-infiltrating lymphocytes in primary liver carcinoma (dated by TCRdb to about 2017). Study-level background: Of the five patients (three men and two women, aged 30 to 69 years), four had hepatocellular carcinoma and one had combined HCC and intrahepatic cholangiocarcinoma. Samples yielded roughly 3.5 to 7.13 million productive TCRbeta reads; read depth did not differ significantly between tissue types. The five patients had tumors of stage T1-T3 N0M0, with maximum diameters ranging from about 4.2 to 10 cm. The study combined TCRbeta repertoire sequencing, expression microarrays and whole-exome sequencing across five regions of each liver tumor, with adjacent normal tissue and blood. TCRbeta repertoire sequencing covered roughly 35 specimens from 5 patients: roughly 25 tumor regions, 5 adjacent noncancerous liver tissues and 5 peripheral blood samples. Technical replicate repertoires showed high reproducibility, with mean shared-clone rates near 0.89 and correlation coefficients above 0.95. General findings and caveats noted by the study authors: Repertoire overlap was higher between tumor regions (mean around 35%) than tumor-adjacent (17%) or tumor-blood (approximately 15%) pairs, consistent with antigen-driven expansion. Since the samples were bulk and unsorted, there was no way to compare CD4+ and CD8+ T cell repertoires. Because only the TCR beta chain was sequenced and unpaired alpha chains were not captured, true repertoire diversity is likely underestimated. Compared with blood, tumors had a significantly larger share of the repertoire taken up by the top 250 clones (p = 0.039). Only a few patients were included in the study, and the authors note that the findings should be validated in a larger study.

Concerning this clonotype itself: What this receptor recognizes is not known. Compared with germline, one end of the junction differs, possibly owing to a read error.

Without any cell sorting, total RNA and DNA were co-extracted from roughly 21-30 mg of bulk tissue using the AllPrep DNA/RNA mini kit. Between November 2015 and March 2016, a few patients in China with histopathologically diagnosed primary liver carcinoma had surgical resection. Chronic HBV infection was present in the patients, and the patients were treatment-naive at sampling. Pieces of fresh tumor and adjacent tissue were cut in half, with one half kept in RNAlater at -80 degrees C and the other half sent for histology. CDR1 and CDR2 were assigned from the germline V gene as SGHAT and FQNNGV. The CDR3 has 15 amino acids, counting the end cysteine and phenylalanine. Solely the CDR3 DNA is kept, with 45 bases framed from the first base. TCRbeta-specific cDNA was reverse-transcribed from approximately 0.5 ug total RNA using a constant-region primer and ProtoScript II reverse transcriptase. Construction of the TCRbeta libraries relied on three nested rounds of multiplex PCR, following a slightly modified ARM-PCR procedure. Multiplex TRBV1-TRBV30 forward primers and a Cbeta reverse primer were used in the first two PCR rounds, each of which was run for about 10 cycles. A final 25-cycle PCR with Deep VentR polymerase added sample barcodes and Illumina adapters. Before sequencing, amplicons between 200 and 500 bp were purified from gel using a QIAquick gel extraction kit. TCRbeta amplicons were sequenced on an Illumina HiSeq 2500 with 250-bp paired-end reads. On the authors' methods: Quality trimming of reads was performed with Trimmomatic v0.33, and paired reads were merged with FLASH v1.2.11 so that full CDR3 sequences could be recovered. V, D and J germline segments were assigned to the rearranged TCRbeta sequences using MiGEC v1.2.1b. VDJtools v1.0.0 computed clonotype statistics and Shannon-Wiener diversity indices. To cut down on sampling bias, every analysis after diversity analysis relied on just the 250 most abundant clonotypes from each sample. In TCRdb, the public reads were trimmed at Q25 with fastp and aligned with MiXCR, with productive beta chains retained. Identical CDR3 protein sequences are pooled into one entry, listed with their most common genes and DNA. The V and J calls reflect TCRdb's pipeline rather than the authors' work. This sample gives fewer than 80,000 distinct CDR3 sequences in total; approximately 70% of them show up just once. Roughly 28% of the sample lies in the top ten.

Specimen: tumor-adjacent normal liver tissue. Recombination connected TRBV11-2 to TRBJ2-3, and 12 bases in between align with TRBD2. The clonotype comes from a man between 40 and 49 years old with primary liver carcinoma and hepatitis B virus infection. This receptor carries the CDR3 CANSFTTSGSDTQYF. The nucleotides read TGTGCCAACAGCTTCACGACTAGCGGGAGTGATACGCAGTATTTT. Where the CDR3 stops, the reference TRBV11-2 and TRBJ2-3 genes take over; the full variable domain is EAGVAQSPRYKIIEKRQSVAFWCNPISGHATLYWYQQILGQGPKLLIQFQNNGVVDDSQLPKDRFSAERLKGVDSTLKIQPAKLEDSAVYLCANSFTTSGSDTQYFGPGTRLTVL.